These T cell receptor beta chains were read from a single sample in a study of shared clonotypes between healthy human individuals. Libraries were prepared by immunoSEQ multiplex PCR; TCRdb keeps only in-frame clonotypes and omits some of them. The sample has 400,000 to 500,000 clones; less than 80% are singletons. What was sequenced was PBMCs. These receptors originate from a woman aged 40 to 55 in good health. Some clones in this sample may be carry-over from other donors' samples. Both conserved end residues are part of each CDR3. The order of the fields is CDR3 protein, CDR3 DNA, D gene, J gene, clone size, V gene. A D gene is named only where the DNA matches it firmly. Expanded clones get a size class; other rows say once, few or many, or leave the size out.

CDR3aa: CASSLGQGAQETQYF
CDR3nt: TGCGCCAGCAGCTTGGGACAGGGGGCTCAAGAGACCCAGTACTTC
d_gene: TRBD1
j_gene: TRBJ2-5
abundance: .
v_gene: TRBV5-1

CDR3aa: CATSRDRATYEQYF
CDR3nt: TGTGCCACCAGCAGAGACAGGGCAACCTACGAGCAGTACTTC
d_gene: .
j_gene: TRBJ2-7
abundance: once
v_gene: TRBV15

CDR3aa: CASSVTSGSATDTQYF
CDR3nt: TGTGCCAGCAGTGTGACTAGCGGGAGTGCCACAGATACGCAGTATTTT
d_gene: TRBD2
j_gene: TRBJ2-3
abundance: .
v_gene: TRBV6-6

CDR3aa: CASSLRGTGSTDTQYF
CDR3nt: TGTGCCAGCAGCTTACGAGGGACAGGGTCCACAGATACGCAGTATTTT
d_gene: TRBD1
j_gene: TRBJ2-3
abundance: .
v_gene: TRBV11-2

CDR3aa: CAWGLYEQYF
CDR3nt: TGTGCCTGGGGACTGTACGAGCAGTACTTC
d_gene: .
j_gene: TRBJ2-7
abundance: .
v_gene: TRBV30

CDR3aa: CASSEAPGANTGELFF
CDR3nt: TGTGCCAGCAGCGAAGCCCCGGGGGCGAACACCGGGGAGCTGTTTTTT
d_gene: .
j_gene: TRBJ2-2
abundance: .
v_gene: TRBV9

CDR3aa: CATSRAAVPETQYF
CDR3nt: TGTGCCACCAGCAGAGCCGCGGTCCCAGAGACCCAGTACTTC
d_gene: .
j_gene: TRBJ2-5
abundance: .
v_gene: TRBV15

CDR3aa: CASRPGTGEVHEQYF
CDR3nt: TGTGCCAGCAGACCCGGGACAGGGGAGGTCCACGAGCAGTACTTC
d_gene: TRBD1
j_gene: TRBJ2-7
abundance: .
v_gene: TRBV2

CDR3aa: CASSLGGQATLGTQYF
CDR3nt: TGTGCCAGCAGCTTGGGGGGACAGGCGACCTTGGGTACGCAGTATTTT
d_gene: TRBD1
j_gene: TRBJ2-3
abundance: once
v_gene: TRBV5-4

CDR3aa: CASSPRDRMNTEAFF
CDR3nt: TGTGCCAGCAGCCCCCGGGACCGAATGAACACTGAAGCTTTCTTT
d_gene: .
j_gene: TRBJ1-1
abundance: .
v_gene: TRBV9

CDR3aa: CASSPWGPGGETQYF
CDR3nt: TGTGCCAGCAGTCCCTGGGGTCCAGGGGGAGAGACCCAGTACTTC
d_gene: TRBD1
j_gene: TRBJ2-5
abundance: .
v_gene: TRBV28

CDR3aa: CASSLRGDTEAFF
CDR3nt: TGTGCCAGCTCATTAAGGGGGGACACTGAAGCTTTCTTT
d_gene: .
j_gene: TRBJ1-1
abundance: .
v_gene: TRBV18

CDR3aa: CASSPGLLVGGYTF
CDR3nt: TGTGCCAGCTCACCAGGTCTCCTAGTGGGTGGCTACACCTTC
d_gene: .
j_gene: TRBJ1-2
abundance: few
v_gene: TRBV18

CDR3aa: CASSSRINRGRVQPQHF
CDR3nt: TGTGCCAGCAGTTCGAGGATTAACAGGGGGCGCGTTCAGCCCCAGCATTTT
d_gene: TRBD1
j_gene: TRBJ1-5
abundance: .
v_gene: TRBV28

CDR3aa: CASSAFSGMETQYF
CDR3nt: TGTGCCAGCAGTGCCTTTAGCGGGATGGAGACCCAGTACTTC
d_gene: TRBD2
j_gene: TRBJ2-5
abundance: .
v_gene: TRBV27

CDR3aa: CASSDAQTANTEAFF
CDR3nt: TGTGCCAGCAGTGACGCCCAGACAGCGAACACTGAAGCTTTCTTT
d_gene: .
j_gene: TRBJ1-1
abundance: once
v_gene: TRBV25-1

CDR3aa: CASRMDRAGSYEQYF
CDR3nt: TGTGCCAGCAGGATGGACAGGGCGGGATCCTACGAGCAGTACTTC
d_gene: TRBD1
j_gene: TRBJ2-7
abundance: once
v_gene: TRBV5-6

CDR3aa: CASSVGLLGPQHF
CDR3nt: TGTGCCAGCAGCGTGGGCCTACTGGGGCCCCAGCATTTT
d_gene: .
j_gene: TRBJ1-5
abundance: many
v_gene: TRBV5-6

CDR3aa: CASSAGGREGDTQYF
CDR3nt: TGTGCCAGCAGCGCCGGCGGGAGGGAGGGAGATACGCAGTATTTT
d_gene: TRBD2
j_gene: TRBJ2-3
abundance: .
v_gene: TRBV5-4

CDR3aa: CASSDLYEQYF
CDR3nt: TGTGCCAGCTCAGACCTCTACGAGCAGTACTTC
d_gene: .
j_gene: TRBJ2-7
abundance: .
v_gene: TRBV18

CDR3aa: CAIGQGGNEQFF
CDR3nt: TGTGCCATCGGGCAGGGGGGAAATGAGCAGTTCTTC
d_gene: .
j_gene: TRBJ2-1
abundance: .
v_gene: TRBV10-3

CDR3aa: CASSFLAGGYNEQFF
CDR3nt: TGTGCCAGCAGTTTCCTAGCGGGAGGCTACAATGAGCAGTTCTTC
d_gene: TRBD2
j_gene: TRBJ2-1
abundance: .
v_gene: TRBV28

CDR3aa: CSVEDPRQGALGYGYTF
CDR3nt: TGCAGCGTTGAAGATCCTAGACAGGGGGCCCTCGGCTATGGCTACACCTTC
d_gene: TRBD1
j_gene: TRBJ1-2
abundance: .
v_gene: TRBV29-1

CDR3aa: CASTKLSGTANEKLFF
CDR3nt: TGTGCCAGCACTAAGCTCTCAGGCACGGCTAATGAAAAACTGTTTTTT
d_gene: .
j_gene: TRBJ1-4
abundance: .
v_gene: TRBV28

CDR3aa: CASSEAYLGGGAFF
CDR3nt: TGTGCCAGCAGTGAGGCGTACTTAGGTGGGGGAGCTTTCTTT
d_gene: .
j_gene: TRBJ1-1
abundance: .
v_gene: TRBV2

CDR3aa: CASSFFQGEEKLFF
CDR3nt: TGTGCCAGCAGCTTTTTCCAGGGGGAAGAAAAACTGTTTTTT
d_gene: TRBD1
j_gene: TRBJ1-4
abundance: .
v_gene: TRBV5-6

CDR3aa: CASTPSGTSYEQYF
CDR3nt: TGTGCCAGCACTCCTAGCGGAACCTCCTACGAGCAGTACTTC
d_gene: TRBD2
j_gene: TRBJ2-7
abundance: .
v_gene: TRBV28

CDR3aa: CASEERGQRRGNGYTF
CDR3nt: TGTGCCAGTGAGGAGCGGGGGCAGCGACGGGGTAATGGCTACACCTTC
d_gene: .
j_gene: TRBJ1-2
abundance: .
v_gene: TRBV19

CDR3aa: CASSLVPGGDAQYF
CDR3nt: TGTGCCAGCAGCTTAGTTCCAGGGGGGGACGCGCAGTACTTC
d_gene: .
j_gene: TRBJ2-7
abundance: .
v_gene: TRBV7-2

CDR3aa: CASSGRASGRWGEQFF
CDR3nt: TGTGCCAGCAGCGGCAGGGCGAGCGGGAGGTGGGGTGAGCAGTTCTTC
d_gene: TRBD2
j_gene: TRBJ2-1
abundance: once
v_gene: TRBV7-6

CDR3aa: CASRDKDSYEQYF
CDR3nt: TGCGCCAGCAGGGACAAGGACTCCTACGAGCAGTACTTC
d_gene: .
j_gene: TRBJ2-7
abundance: .
v_gene: TRBV5-1

CDR3aa: CASSPGQGAYEQYF
CDR3nt: TGTGCCAGCAGCCCGGGACAGGGGGCATACGAGCAGTACTTC
d_gene: TRBD1
j_gene: TRBJ2-7
abundance: .
v_gene: TRBV7-9

CDR3aa: CASSAAGQGYNEQFF
CDR3nt: TGTGCCAGCAGCGCCGCCGGACAGGGATACAATGAGCAGTTCTTC
d_gene: TRBD1
j_gene: TRBJ2-1
abundance: .
v_gene: TRBV9

CDR3aa: CASSHVGSGLPGELFF
CDR3nt: TGCGCCAGCAGCCACGTGGGATCAGGGTTGCCCGGGGAGCTGTTTTTT
d_gene: .
j_gene: TRBJ2-2
abundance: .
v_gene: TRBV4-1

CDR3aa: CASSEAVGAEAFF
CDR3nt: TGTGCCAGCAGTGAGGCCGTCGGCGCTGAAGCTTTCTTT
d_gene: .
j_gene: TRBJ1-1
abundance: .
v_gene: TRBV2

CDR3aa: CASSLPGKEWYEQYF
CDR3nt: TGCGCCAGCAGCCTCCCGGGGAAAGAGTGGTACGAGCAGTACTTC
d_gene: .
j_gene: TRBJ2-7
abundance: once
v_gene: TRBV5-1

CDR3aa: CASSLTQQETQYF
CDR3nt: TGTGCCAGCAGTTTAACCCAACAAGAGACCCAGTACTTC
d_gene: .
j_gene: TRBJ2-5
abundance: once
v_gene: TRBV28

CDR3aa: CASSSTGGADQPQHF
CDR3nt: TGTGCCAGCAGTTCTACAGGGGGCGCCGATCAGCCCCAGCATTTT
d_gene: TRBD1
j_gene: TRBJ1-5
abundance: .
v_gene: TRBV6-1

CDR3aa: CASSEGGTSGSLGQFF
CDR3nt: TGTGCCAGCAGTGAAGGTGGGACTAGCGGGAGTCTGGGGCAGTTCTTC
d_gene: TRBD2
j_gene: TRBJ2-1
abundance: once
v_gene: TRBV2

CDR3aa: CASSSLAGEAYNEQFF
CDR3nt: TGTGCCAGCAGCTCCTTAGCGGGAGAGGCCTACAATGAGCAGTTCTTC
d_gene: TRBD2
j_gene: TRBJ2-1
abundance: .
v_gene: TRBV5-6

CDR3aa: CASRDTSGSGNEQFF
CDR3nt: TGTGCCAGCAGAGATACTAGCGGGAGCGGCAATGAGCAGTTCTTC
d_gene: TRBD2
j_gene: TRBJ2-1
abundance: few
v_gene: TRBV5-4

CDR3aa: CASSLGRTVSYEQYF
CDR3nt: TGTGCCAGCAGCTTAGGCCGGACAGTCTCCTACGAGCAGTACTTC
d_gene: .
j_gene: TRBJ2-7
abundance: .
v_gene: TRBV13